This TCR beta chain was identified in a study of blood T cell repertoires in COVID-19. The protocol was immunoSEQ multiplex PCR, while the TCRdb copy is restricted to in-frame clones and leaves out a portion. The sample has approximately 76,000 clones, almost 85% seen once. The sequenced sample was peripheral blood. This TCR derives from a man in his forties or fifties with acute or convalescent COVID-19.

CDR3 nucleotides: TGCAGTGCTAGTGGCGCGGGGCCCAGAGACGAGCAGTACTTC. It codes for CSASGAGPRDEQYF. This chain connects TRBV20-1 to TRBJ2-7, with a possible D match to TRBD2 (6 bases). V shed 3 bases and J shed 5 bases, with 17 bases lying between them. The CDR3 spans 14 residues. The germline V gene has CDR1 DFQATT and CDR2 SNEGSKA (reference sequence).